The clone carrying this T cell receptor beta chain appeared a few times. The data originate from a study of control samples from healthy donors and cancer patients. The protocol was immunoSEQ multiplex PCR, while the TCRdb copy is restricted to in-frame clones and leaves out a portion. This table holds 25,000 to 35,000 clones, approximately 94% found once. With 2 bases removed from V and 1 base from J, the gap between germline ends came to 8 bases. CDR1 MNHNY and CDR2 SVGAGI come from the germline V gene (reference sequence). The length of the CDR3 is 14 residues. This clonotype was obtained from a man aged 55 to 70 in good health. The sample taken for sequencing was blood. The chain has TRBV6-6 and TRBJ1-1, with a possible D match to TRBD1 (6 bases). The DNA for the CDR3 is TGTGCCAGCAGTTACGGGGGCACGAACACTGAAGCTTTCTTT. It translates to CASSYGGTNTEAFF.